The 30 T cell receptor beta chains below come from one sample, sequenced in a study of T cells in Graves' hyperthyroidism and ophthalmopathy. Authors of the study amplified TCR beta CDR3 regions from RNA transcripts. RT-PCR in the first round (using the HTBI primer set) targeted the TCR CDR3. From the multiplex PCR reads, TCRdb called clonotypes with MiXCR, one entry per CDR3 protein. The sample lists about 520,000 distinct CDR3 sequences, roughly a quarter occurring once. Input material: blood. These TCRs come from a young woman with Graves' ophthalmopathy.

This clonotype was counted many times. The chain has TRBV12-3 or TRBV12-4 and TRBJ1-1; 7 positions match TRBD1. V lost 6 bases, J lost 3 bases, and 7 bases stayed unmatched. The CDR3 is 14 amino acids. The CDR3 is CASRRQGLYTEAFF. As DNA, the CDR3 is TGTGCCAGCAGACGACAGGGTCTGTACACTGAAGCTTTCTTT.

The chain carries TRBV6-2 or TRBV6-3 and TRBJ1-2; the D gene is possibly TRBD1 (5 bases). CDR3 length equals 14 residues. The V end lost 6 bases, the J end lost 5 bases, and 16 bases lay between the germline ends. Germline values: CDR1 MNHEY, CDR2 SVGEGT. The CDR3 is CASRRQNEEYGYTF. CDR3 coding DNA: TGTGCCAGCAGGAGACAGAATGAGGAATATGGCTACACCTTC.

This clonotype came up many times. This chain connects TRBV6-5 to TRBJ1-1, with unresolved D. The CDR3 contains 12 residues. Germline CDR1 is MNHEY and CDR2 is SVGAGI. The ends were cut back, 2 bases at V and 7 bases at J, with 8 bases in the middle. The DNA for the CDR3 is TGTGCCAGCAGTTACAGTGGGTATGAAGCTTTCTTT. This translates into CASSYSGYEAFF.

The chain combines TRBV12-3 or TRBV12-4 with TRBJ2-7; D ambiguous. The CDR3 covers 13 residues. The V end lost 10 bases, the J end lost 6 bases, and 19 bases lay between the germline ends. CDR3 DNA sequence: TGTGCCACAGGTCGAGGCCCAAGGACCGAGCAGTACTTC. Protein: CATGRGPRTEQYF.

This clonotype was picked up many times. The genes are TRBV7-9 and TRBJ1-2; D perhaps matches TRBD1 (6 bases). Germline values: CDR1 SEHNR, CDR2 FQNEAQ (reference sequence). V shed 5 bases and J shed 4 bases, with 8 bases lying between them. This CDR3 region has 12 residues. CDR3 sequence: CASSRQVYGYTF. CDR3 sequence (DNA): TGTGCCAGCAGCCGACAGGTCTATGGCTACACCTTC.

V usage is TRBV11-2 and J usage is TRBJ1-3; D uncertain. The CDR3 is 17 amino acids. The V and J ends lost 6 bases and 0 bases respectively, with 18 bases between them. Germline CDR1 is SGHAT and CDR2 is FQNNGV. This chain's CDR3 is CASSLAVGRHSGNTIYF. Here the CDR3 DNA reads TGTGCCAGCAGTCTGGCTGTAGGGCGCCACTCTGGAAACACCATATATTTT.

The genes are TRBV28 and TRBJ2-7, with D possibly being TRBD1 (6 bases). CDR3 size: 15 residues. Germline-derived CDR1 and CDR2 are MDHEN and SYDVKM. V dropped 4 bases and J dropped 3 bases, with 16 bases sitting between them. The CDR3 sequence: CASSSPGGKGYEQYF. CDR3 DNA sequence: TGTGCCAGCAGTTCACCTGGGGGCAAAGGCTACGAGCAGTACTTC.

This clonotype appeared many times. V gene TRBV30 combines with J gene TRBJ1-1; 8 nucleotides match TRBD1. CDR3 size: 14 residues. Trimming took 3 bases from V and 0 from J; bases not matched to a gene: 3. Germline lookup yields CDR1 GTSNPN and CDR2 SVGIG (reference sequence). The CDR3 sequence: CAWSRTGLNTEAFF. CDR3 in DNA: TGTGCCTGGAGCCGGACAGGGTTGAACACTGAAGCTTTCTTT.

This clonotype was counted ten times or more. The V gene is TRBV14, the J gene TRBJ1-1, with D possibly TRBD1 on 6 matching bases. Germline V gene data show CDR1 as SGHDN and CDR2 as FVKESK. Trimming pared 5 bases from V and 7 bases from J, leaving 14 bases between. The CDR3 contains 13 residues. The CDR3 nucleotides read TGTGCCAGCAGCAAGACAGGTCGGGTTGAAGCTTTCTTT. It yields the protein CASSKTGRVEAFF.

This clonotype was observed many times. This chain joins TRBV29-1 and TRBJ2-7; possibly TRBD2 for D (6 bases). The CDR3 is made up of 13 amino acids. Germline V gene sequence: CDR1 SQVTM, CDR2 ANQGSEA. V lost 3 bases and J 6 bases, leaving 15 bases between the germline ends. DNA for the CDR3: TGCAGCGTTGACGTGGTGGGGGGTGGCGAGCAGTACTTC. It is translated as CSVDVVGGGEQYF.

This clonotype was found many times. V and J are TRBV29-1 and TRBJ1-3; a possible D gene is TRBD1 (5 bases). V lost 7 bases and J 6 bases, leaving 16 bases between the germline ends. The CDR3 runs 13 residues. The V gene's germline CDR1 is SQVTM and CDR2 ANQGSEA. The CDR3 region has the DNA TGCAGCGCTAGACAGTCCCATCTAAACACCATATATTTT. Its protein product is CSARQSHLNTIYF.

This clonotype has at least ten counts. The chain employs TRBV18 and TRBJ2-7, with TRBD1 identical over 8 bases. Germline CDR1 reads KGHSH; CDR2 reads LQKENI. With V trimmed by 6 bases and J by 3 bases, 4 bases remained unmatched. The length of the CDR3 is 13 residues. CDR3 residues: CASSGTGRYEQYF. The CDR3 DNA reads TGTGCCAGCTCTGGGACAGGCCGCTACGAGCAGTACTTC.

The table lists this clonotype with a few counts. At one end, the junction sequence differs from germline, possibly due to a read error. The V and J genes are TRBV6-1 and TRBJ2-7; 7 nucleotides align to TRBD1. CDR1 and CDR2 from the germline V gene are MNHNS and SASEGT. This CDR3 is 15 amino acids long. CDR3 sequence reads: CASSDTGTVSCEQYF. CDR3 nucleotides: TGTGCCAGCAGTGATACCGGGACAGTTTCCTGCGAGCAGTACTTC.

The chain uses TRBV28 and TRBJ2-3, with 12 bases matching TRBD2. Germline loops: CDR1 MDHEN, CDR2 SYDVKM. The CDR3 runs to 16 residues. The trim removed 5 bases at V and 4 bases at J, leaving 7 bases unmatched. The CDR3 DNA reads as TGTGCCAGCAGTATTCCTAGCGGGGGGGTTGCAGATACGCAGTATTTT. Protein sequence: CASSIPSGGVADTQYF.

This clonotype has at least ten counts. The rearrangement joins TRBV20-1 to TRBJ1-2, with a weak D call TRBD1 (5 bases). The CDR3 has 15 residues. Germline values: CDR1 DFQATT, CDR2 SNEGSKA (reference sequence). With 6 bases removed from V and 4 bases from J, the gap between germline ends came to 21 bases. The CDR3 here is CSALSDSYGGYGYTF. CDR3 DNA: TGCAGTGCCCTATCTGACAGCTATGGGGGCTATGGCTACACCTTC.

This clonotype was picked up many times. The V call is TRBV27, the J call TRBJ1-5; unclear D gene. Germline-derived CDR1 and CDR2 are MNHEY and SMNVEV (reference sequence). V was clipped by 3 bases and J by 1 base, with 13 bases between them. The CDR3 extends over 16 amino acids. CDR3: CASSLGGMGSNQPQHF. Written as DNA, the CDR3 is TGTGCCAGCAGTTTGGGCGGAATGGGGAGCAATCAGCCCCAGCATTTT.

This clonotype was detected ten times or more. V usage is TRBV27 and J usage is TRBJ1-5; D is possibly TRBD1 (6 bases). The CDR3 loop spans 14 amino acids. CDR1 is MNHEY and CDR2 is SMNVEV in the germline V gene (reference sequence). Between the trimmed V and J ends, which lost 4 bases and 5 bases, there was a span of 12 bases. CDR3 coding DNA: TGTGCCAGCAGTTCACCGGGACAAGATCAGCCCCAGCATTTT. This codes for CASSSPGQDQPQHF.

The rearrangement links TRBV28 to TRBJ2-7, with D hard to call. The CDR3 spans 14 residues. V was cut by 5 bases and J by 0 bases, with 11 bases left in between. Per germline, CDR1 MDHEN and CDR2 SYDVKM. This CDR3 is CASSPLDISYEQYF. In DNA, the CDR3 is TGTGCCAGCAGTCCTCTAGACATCTCCTACGAGCAGTACTTC.

This clonotype occurred many times. This chain links TRBV15 with TRBJ2-7, with D maybe TRBD1 (6 bases). Germline CDR1 and CDR2: LNHNV and YYDKDF (reference sequence). The CDR3 has 16 residues. Trimming left V 0 bases short and J 0 bases short, with 12 bases between. The CDR3 sequence: CATSRDLTGSSYEQYF. The DNA for the CDR3 is TGTGCCACCAGCAGAGATCTAACAGGGAGCTCCTACGAGCAGTACTTC.

The CDR3: CASEGVQSTDTQYF. Written as DNA, the CDR3 is TGTGCCAGCGAAGGAGTACAGAGCACAGATACGCAGTATTTT. The V and J genes are TRBV6-2 or TRBV6-3 and TRBJ2-3, with D uncertain. The CDR3 totals 14 residues. The germline V and J ends were trimmed by 8 bases and 0 bases, with 12 bases remaining between them. Germline-derived CDR1 and CDR2 are MNHEY and SVGEGT.

The sample holds many counts of this clonotype. This sequence joins TRBV4-1 and TRBJ1-2; 7 bases match TRBD1. The CDR3 loop spans 15 amino acids. Germline CDR1 reads MGHRA; CDR2 reads YSYEKL. The V segment lost 1 base and the J segment 4 bases; nucleotides outside the gene matches: 6. The DNA for the CDR3 is TGCGCCAGCAGCCAAGTACAGGCAGGGGGCTATGGCTACACCTTC. Its translation: CASSQVQAGGYGYTF.

This clonotype was recorded at least ten times. With a much larger clone just one base away, this may be a read error. The gene calls are TRBV6-1 and TRBJ1-1; 8 nucleotides agree with TRBD1. Germline CDR1 MNHNS, CDR2 SASEGT. Trimming removed 5 bases from V and 3 bases from J; junction bases left unmatched: 5. The CDR3 covers 14 residues. The CDR3 DNA reads as TGTGCCAGCAGTCCTACAGGGGGTGACACTGAAGCTTTCTTT. Residues: CASSPTGGDTEAFF.

This clonotype was seen many times. The V call is TRBV19, the J call TRBJ1-1, with D uncertain. CDR1 and CDR2 (germline): LNHDA, SQIVND (reference sequence). The CDR3 covers 17 residues. Trimming pared 5 bases from V and 0 bases from J, leaving 19 bases between. CDR3 sequence reads: CASSPASPYGMNTEAFF. CDR3 in DNA: TGTGCCAGTAGTCCCGCTTCCCCTTACGGCATGAACACTGAAGCTTTCTTT.

The chain combines TRBV2 with TRBJ1-2, with a possible D match to TRBD1 (6 bases). The CDR3 is made up of 13 amino acids. Trimming took 1 base from V and 6 from J, leaving 9 bases between them. Germline V gene lookup returns CDR1 SNHLY and CDR2 FYNNEI. DNA for the CDR3: TGTGCCAGCAGTGAAGTGGGGGCAGATGGCTACACCTTC. It specifies CASSEVGADGYTF.

This clonotype was seen many times. The rearrangement joins TRBV7-9 to TRBJ2-5, with 9 nucleotides matching TRBD2. Germline lookup yields CDR1 SEHNR and CDR2 FQNEAQ (reference sequence). V was clipped by 1 base and J by 5 bases; unmatched bases: 5. The CDR3 extends over 15 amino acids. The CDR3 reads CASSLVGTSGETQYF. The DNA of the CDR3 is TGTGCCAGCAGCTTAGTAGGCACTAGCGGGGAGACCCAGTACTTC.

The genes are TRBV11-2 and TRBJ2-7, with D hard to call. The CDR3 extends over 14 amino acids. Germline loops: CDR1 SGHAT, CDR2 FQNNGV. V dropped 0 bases and J dropped 3 bases, with 9 bases sitting between them. The CDR3 region has the DNA TGTGCCAGCAGCTTAGAATTTGGCAGCTACGAGCAGTACTTC. Its translation is CASSLEFGSYEQYF. Filled out from reference TRBV11-2 and TRBJ2-7, the complete variable domain reads EAGVAQSPRYKIIEKRQSVAFWCNPISGHATLYWYQQILGQGPKLLIQFQNNGVVDDSQLPKDRFSAERLKGVDSTLKIQPAKLEDSAVYLCASSLEFGSYEQYFGPGTRLTVT.

This clonotype was picked up a small number of times. The chain uses TRBV2 and TRBJ2-5, with D perhaps TRBD1 or TRBD2 (5 bases each). Germline lookup yields CDR1 SNHLY and CDR2 FYNNEI. V lost 8 bases to trimming and J lost 5 bases, with 15 bases between them. The CDR3 sequence is 13 residues long. The CDR3 spells CASSQNEGETQYF. The DNA for the CDR3 is TGTGCCAGCTCTCAGAACGAGGGGGAGACCCAGTACTTC.

The chain carries TRBV5-5 and TRBJ2-7; the D is unclear. In germline, CDR1 is SGHKS, CDR2 YYEKEE (reference sequence). This CDR3 is 12 amino acids long. Trimming removed 4 bases from V and 6 bases from J, with 11 bases in between. The DNA of the CDR3 is TGTGCCAGCAGCCCGTGGGGTGGCGAGCAGTACTTC. Amino acids: CASSPWGGEQYF. The full variable domain, completed using reference TRBV5-5 and TRBJ2-7, is DAGVTQSPTHLIKTRGQQVTLRCSPISGHKSVSWYQQVLGQGPQFIFQYYEKEERGRGNFPDRFSARQFPNYSSELNVNALLLGDSALYLCASSPWGGEQYFGPGTRLTVT.

As to this clonotype: Compared with germline, one end of the junction differs, possibly owing to a read error. The chain couples TRBV14 to TRBJ2-5; the match to TRBD2 covers 7 bases. Germline V lookup: CDR1 SGHDN, CDR2 FVKESK. The CDR3 contains 12 residues. CDR3 region: CASSPGLEAQYF. CDR3 nucleotide sequence: TGTGCCAGCAGCCCTGGACTAGAGGCCCAGTACTTC.

This clonotype was detected many times. The junction differs from germline at one of its ends, possibly a read error. The genes are TRBV5-1 and TRBJ1-1, with no clear D. Germline CDR1 is SGHRS and CDR2 is YFSETQ. This CDR3 comprises 15 residues. The CDR3 sequence is CASRDIKRGNAEAFF. The CDR3 DNA reads TGCGCCAGCAGAGACATCAAGCGAGGGAACGCTGAAGCTTTCTTT.